One T cell receptor (beta chain) is described in this entry. The entry originates in a study of blood T cell repertoires in COVID-19. Sequenced by immunoSEQ multiplex PCR; TCRdb stores in-frame clones only, minus some. The sample holds 200,000 to 250,000 clones, more than 75% seen once. Trimming left V 7 bases short and J 0 bases short, with 7 bases between. CDR3 length: 12 residues. The germline V gene encodes CDR1 MDHEN and CDR2 SYDVKM. V usage is TRBV28 and J usage is TRBJ2-7, with D tentatively TRBD1 (6 bases). This receptor was taken from a woman in her thirties or forties with acute COVID-19. The sequenced material came from PBMCs or T cells enriched from blood (not recorded which). The CDR3 DNA reads as TGTGCCAGCATGGACAGCTCCTACGAGCAGTACTTC. Encoded protein: CASMDSSYEQYF.